This paragraph covers one T cell receptor (beta chain) sequence. No antigen is known for it. This record comes from a study of graft-versus-host responses after intestinal transplantation. Overall study: All recipients got anti-thymocyte globulin induction, then tacrolimus and steroids for about 3 years. Notes on the study in general: Detection of GvH clones occurred in recipient marrow, and some had their first appearance in ileum or blood. Early post-transplant HvG declines tracked with peak circulating GvH clone levels.

TCRdb's copy holds only in-frame clones and misses some; the assay was immunoSEQ multiplex PCR. Of approximately 20,000 clones in the sample, roughly 89% were seen once. Per germline, CDR1 LGHNA and CDR2 YSLEER. This CDR3 comprises 14 residues. Trimming removed 3 bases from V and 7 bases from J, with 13 bases in between. This sequence joins TRBV4-3 and TRBJ2-1; perhaps TRBD1 as D (6 bases). The sample consisted of PBMCs, taken roughly ten weeks after intestinal transplantation. This clonotype was sampled from a human patient who received an intestinal transplant, so some T cells may come from the graft donor. DNA for the CDR3: TGCGCCAGCAGCCAGCTAGTGACAGGAAATGAGCAGTTCTTC. It yields the protein CASSQLVTGNEQFF.